These T cell receptor beta chains were read from a single sample in a study of cytomegalovirus exposure and HLA in healthy donors. The assay was immunoSEQ multiplex PCR, and TCRdb's table has in-frame clones only and misses some. The sample includes under 75,000 clones, 90% to 96% of them seen just once. Source material: PBMCs. All receptors derive from a woman younger than 30 in good health and CMV-seronegative. CDR3s leave out the opening cysteine and the closing phenylalanine or tryptophan. Fields, in order: D gene, CDR3 length, V gene, J gene, CDR3 protein. D genes are given only for firm matches.

.	10	TRBV6-6	TRBJ1-5	ASLGGTQPQH
.	11	TRBV6-5	TRBJ2-1	ASTPSGYNEQF
.	10	TRBV7-9	TRBJ2-7	ASSFVNYEQY
TRBD1	12	TRBV27	TRBJ1-5	ASSFGQGNQPQH
TRBD2	15	TRBV25-1	TRBJ2-7	ASSAAPQGRGAYEQY
TRBD1	14	TRBV11-3	TRBJ2-3	ASSPGGGTLGDTQY
.	12	TRBV6-5	TRBJ1-3	ASSYGHSGNTIY
TRBD2	16	TRBV4-1	TRBJ2-2	ASSQPPRGGPGTGELF
TRBD2	14	TRBV7-9	TRBJ2-5	ASSLEGLGGRETQY
TRBD2	14	TRBV12-5	TRBJ2-1	ASGWTTTTSGGRQF
.	12	TRBV19	TRBJ2-1	ASSIVGRGNEQF
TRBD1	13	TRBV7-6	TRBJ2-2	ASSSGTGVTGELF
TRBD2	14	TRBV11-2	TRBJ2-5	ASSTGLAGPAETQY
.	12	TRBV30	TRBJ2-1	AWSVIGGTDEQF
.	14	TRBV5-4	TRBJ2-3	ASSAEGAARTDTQY
.	11	TRBV19	TRBJ2-7	ASSPRDNYEQY
TRBD2	13	TRBV5-4	TRBJ2-1	ASSLTGLVNNEQF
.	12	TRBV6-5	TRBJ2-5	ASSVLAGGETQY
TRBD2	13	TRBV4-3	TRBJ2-5	ASSQERGGQETQY
.	15	TRBV4-3	TRBJ2-7	ASSQDRGRIGAYEQY
TRBD2	14	TRBV9	TRBJ2-5	ASSVGGLAGSETQY
TRBD2	12	TRBV30	TRBJ2-4	AWSPGRGGDIQY
.	14	TRBV28	TRBJ1-2	ASSSPGHPGLYGYT
TRBD1	12	TRBV10-3	TRBJ2-7	AISHGQGGYEQY
.	9	TRBV29-1	TRBJ2-5	SVGDINLSY
.	11	TRBV7-8	TRBJ1-1	ASSLGGGTEAF
TRBD1	14	TRBV5-1	TRBJ2-1	ASSLTPGQGYNEQF
.	9	TRBV6-5	TRBJ2-7	ASSHSYEQY
TRBD1	14	TRBV2	TRBJ1-5	ASSEGGTGVGQPQH
TRBD2	15	TRBV7-2	TRBJ2-5	ASSPIPLAGGQETQY